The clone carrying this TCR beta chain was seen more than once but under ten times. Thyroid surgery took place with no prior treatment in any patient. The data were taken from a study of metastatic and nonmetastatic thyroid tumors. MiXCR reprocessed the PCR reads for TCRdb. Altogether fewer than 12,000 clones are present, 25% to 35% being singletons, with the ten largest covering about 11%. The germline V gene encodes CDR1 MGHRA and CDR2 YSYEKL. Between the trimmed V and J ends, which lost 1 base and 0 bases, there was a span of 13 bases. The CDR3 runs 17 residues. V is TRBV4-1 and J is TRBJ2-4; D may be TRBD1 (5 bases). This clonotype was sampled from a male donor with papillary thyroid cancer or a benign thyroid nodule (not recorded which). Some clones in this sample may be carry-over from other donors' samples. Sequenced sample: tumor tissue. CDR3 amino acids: CASSQVGQGRAKNIQYF. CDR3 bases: TGCGCCAGCAGCCAAGTCGGGCAGGGAAGAGCCAAAAACATTCAGTACTTC.